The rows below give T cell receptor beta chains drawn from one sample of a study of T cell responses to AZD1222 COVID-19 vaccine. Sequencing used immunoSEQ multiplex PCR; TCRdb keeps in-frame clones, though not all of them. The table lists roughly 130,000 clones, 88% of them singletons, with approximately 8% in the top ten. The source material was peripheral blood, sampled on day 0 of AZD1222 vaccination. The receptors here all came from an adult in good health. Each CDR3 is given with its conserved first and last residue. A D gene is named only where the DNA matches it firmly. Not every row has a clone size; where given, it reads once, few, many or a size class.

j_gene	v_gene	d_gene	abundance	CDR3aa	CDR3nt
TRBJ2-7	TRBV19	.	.	CASSIDLGELRYF	TGTGCCAGTAGTATAGATCTGGGGGAATTGAGATACTTC
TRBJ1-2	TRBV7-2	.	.	CASSLPDRYYGYTF	TGTGCCAGCAGCTTACCGGACAGATACTATGGCTACACCTTC
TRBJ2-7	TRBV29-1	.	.	CSVETGQGIKGEQYF	TGCAGCGTTGAAACGGGGCAGGGGATAAAAGGCGAGCAGTACTTC
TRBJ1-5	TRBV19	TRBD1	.	CASRKHGTDSNQPQHF	TGTGCCAGTAGAAAACACGGGACAGATAGCAATCAGCCCCAGCATTTT
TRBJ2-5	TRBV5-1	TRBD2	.	CASSLAERDRGTQYF	TGCGCCAGCAGCTTGGCCGAGCGGGACCGGGGGACCCAGTACTTC
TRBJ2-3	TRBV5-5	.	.	CASSYRDASTDTQYF	TGTGCCAGCAGCTACAGGGACGCTAGCACAGATACGCAGTATTTT
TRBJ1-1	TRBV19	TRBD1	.	CATKPGGVTEAFF	TGTGCCACAAAGCCAGGGGGCGTCACTGAAGCTTTCTTT
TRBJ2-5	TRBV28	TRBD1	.	CASSPIRQGVQTQYF	TGTGCCAGCAGTCCGATCCGACAGGGGGTCCAGACCCAGTACTTC
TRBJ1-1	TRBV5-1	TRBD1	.	CASSLKDRLNTEAFF	TGCGCCAGCAGCTTGAAGGACAGGCTGAACACTGAAGCTTTCTTT
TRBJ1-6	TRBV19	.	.	CASSLGVRVRNSPLHF	TGTGCCAGTAGTTTGGGAGTACGAGTTCGTAATTCACCCCTCCACTTT
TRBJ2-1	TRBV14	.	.	CASSPTGGEFNEQFF	TGTGCCAGCAGCCCGACAGGTGGGGAATTCAATGAGCAGTTCTTC
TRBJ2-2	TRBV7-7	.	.	CASSPGVWTGELFF	TGTGCCAGCAGTCCTGGGGTATGGACCGGGGAGCTGTTTTTT
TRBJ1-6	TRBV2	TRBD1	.	CASSWTGSVYNSPLHF	TGTGCCAGCAGTTGGACAGGGAGTGTCTATAATTCACCCCTCCACTTT
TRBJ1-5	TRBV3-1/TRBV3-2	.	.	CASSPRGASNQPQHF	TGTGCCAGCAGCCCCCGGGGGGCAAGCAATCAGCCCCAGCATTTT
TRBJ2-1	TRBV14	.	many	CASSQVGGSEQFF	TGTGCCAGCAGCCAAGTAGGTGGCAGCGAGCAGTTCTTC
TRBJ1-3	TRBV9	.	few	CASSVAGGNTIYF	TGTGCCAGCAGCGTAGCTGGGGGAAACACCATATATTTT
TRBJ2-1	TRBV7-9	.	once	CASSSRTGRAYNEQFF	TGTGCCAGCAGCTCCCGGACGGGCAGGGCCTACAATGAGCAGTTCTTC
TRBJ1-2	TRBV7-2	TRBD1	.	CASSHTGGYGYGYTF	TGTGCCAGCAGCCATACAGGGGGCTATGGCTATGGCTACACCTTC
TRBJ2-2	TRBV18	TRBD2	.	CASSPQWASGIGELFF	TGTGCCAGCTCACCACAGTGGGCTAGCGGAATCGGGGAGCTGTTTTTT
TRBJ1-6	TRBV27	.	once	CASSFGTSNSPLHF	TGTGCCAGCAGTTTCGGGACAAGTAATTCACCCCTCCACTTT
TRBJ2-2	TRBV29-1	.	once	CSVGRTLTGELFF	TGCAGCGTTGGACGGACACTCACCGGGGAGCTGTTTTTT
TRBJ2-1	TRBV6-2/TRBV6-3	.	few	CASSYSGSYNEQFF	TGTGCCAGCAGTTACTCAGGGTCCTACAATGAGCAGTTCTTC
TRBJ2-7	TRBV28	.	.	CASRVGGETYEQYF	TGTGCCAGCAGGGTGGGCGGGGAGACCTACGAGCAGTACTTC
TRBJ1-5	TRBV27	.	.	CASSRGAGRLQPQHF	TGTGCCAGCAGCCGAGGGGCCGGGAGGTTACAGCCCCAGCATTTT
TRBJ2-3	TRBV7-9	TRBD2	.	CASSPLGLRTDTQYF	TGTGCCAGCAGCCCGTTGGGACTACGCACAGATACGCAGTATTTT
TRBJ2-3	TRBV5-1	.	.	CASSPKGGADTQYF	TGCGCCAGCAGCCCGAAAGGCGGGGCAGATACGCAGTATTTT
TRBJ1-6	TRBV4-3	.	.	CASSQDSSLAAPLHF	TGCGCCAGCAGCCAAGATTCCAGCTTAGCGGCACCCCTCCACTTT
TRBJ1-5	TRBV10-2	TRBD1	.	CASRGTGNQPQHF	TGCGCCAGCAGGGGGACAGGCAATCAGCCCCAGCATTTT
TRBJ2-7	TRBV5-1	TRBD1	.	CASSQGAFEQYF	TGCGCCAGCAGCCAGGGGGCTTTCGAGCAGTACTTC
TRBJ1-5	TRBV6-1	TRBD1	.	CASSDGQGVGQPQHF	TGTGCCAGCAGTGATGGGCAGGGGGTGGGTCAGCCCCAGCATTTT
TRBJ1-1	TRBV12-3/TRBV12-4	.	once	CASSLQVNTEAFF	TGTGCCAGCAGTTTACAGGTGAACACTGAAGCTTTCTTT
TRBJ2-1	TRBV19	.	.	CASAVGGAEQFF	TGTGCCAGCGCCGTGGGGGGCGCTGAGCAGTTCTTC
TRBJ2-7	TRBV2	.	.	CASSPNPGLPDEQYF	TGTGCCAGCAGCCCGAATCCCGGGCTCCCGGACGAGCAGTACTTC
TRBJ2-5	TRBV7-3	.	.	CASSFRAAETQYF	TGTGCCAGCAGCTTTAGGGCAGCCGAGACCCAGTACTTC
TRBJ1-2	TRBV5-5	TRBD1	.	CASSLELGDRASYGYTF	TGTGCCAGCAGCTTGGAGCTGGGGGACAGGGCCTCCTATGGCTACACCTTC
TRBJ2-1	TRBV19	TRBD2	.	CASSIKGLAATGGNEQFF	TGTGCCAGTAGTATAAAGGGACTAGCGGCCACCGGCGGCAATGAGCAGTTCTTC
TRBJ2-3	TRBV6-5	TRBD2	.	CASSGLAGRDTQYF	TGTGCCAGCAGCGGACTAGCGGGGAGAGATACGCAGTATTTT
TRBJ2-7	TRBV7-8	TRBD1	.	CASSWPGQGAVYEQYF	TGTGCCAGCAGCTGGCCCGGACAGGGGGCGGTCTACGAGCAGTACTTC
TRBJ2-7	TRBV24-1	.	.	CATSDSNYEQYF	TGTGCCACCAGTGATTCAAACTACGAGCAGTACTTC
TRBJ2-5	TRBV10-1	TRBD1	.	CASSSPAWDRGPPEETQYF	TGCGCCAGCAGTAGCCCTGCTTGGGACAGGGGGCCACCAGAAGAGACCCAGTACTTC
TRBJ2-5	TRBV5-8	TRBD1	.	CASSVSGTGIRETQYF	TGTGCCAGCAGCGTTTCCGGGACAGGGATCAGGGAGACCCAGTACTTC
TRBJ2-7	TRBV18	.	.	CASSPRGKAYEQYF	TGTGCCAGCTCACCCCGGGGAAAAGCCTACGAGCAGTACTTC
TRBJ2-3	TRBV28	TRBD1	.	CASTNRVRDRGTDTQYF	TGTGCCAGCACAAATAGGGTCCGGGACAGGGGCACAGATACGCAGTATTTT
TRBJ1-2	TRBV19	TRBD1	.	CASSSGDSSYGYTF	TGTGCCAGTAGTAGTGGGGACAGCTCCTATGGCTACACCTTC
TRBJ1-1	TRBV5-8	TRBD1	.	CASSLDRGTEAFF	TGTGCCAGCAGCTTGGACAGGGGGACTGAAGCTTTCTTT
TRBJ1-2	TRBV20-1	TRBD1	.	CSAGQGDTF	TGCAGTGCGGGACAGGGGGACACCTTC